This entry lists 15 T cell receptor beta chains sequenced from one sample in a study of control samples from healthy donors and cancer patients. The assay was immunoSEQ multiplex PCR, and TCRdb's table has in-frame clones only and misses some. This table holds 110,000 to 150,000 clones, 90% to 95% found once. Source material: blood. Receptors originate from a man aged 35 to 55 in good health.

The J gene is TRBJ2-3, the V gene TRBV6-5; the D call may be TRBD1 or TRBD2 (5 bases each). The length of the CDR3 is 16 residues. Germline V gene lookup returns CDR1 MNHEY and CDR2 SVGAGI. V was trimmed by 4 bases and J by 0 bases, leaving 14 bases between them. The CDR3 loop is CASSSRFGASTDTQYF. The CDR3 region has the DNA TGTGCCAGCAGTTCCAGATTCGGGGCAAGCACAGATACGCAGTATTTT.

V is TRBV11-2 and J is TRBJ2-7, with D maybe TRBD1 (6 bases). Germline CDR1 and CDR2: SGHAT and FQNNGV. The CDR3 length is 13 residues. V dropped 5 bases and J dropped 3 bases, with 11 bases sitting between them. As DNA, the CDR3 is TGTGCCAGCAGCCGTGGACAGTTCTACGAGCAGTACTTC. This gives the protein CASSRGQFYEQYF.

V gene TRBV5-4 combines with J gene TRBJ1-2, with 7 bases lining up with TRBD1. Trimming cost V 5 bases and J 8 bases; bases outside gene matches: 9. CDR1 and CDR2 from the germline V gene are SGHNT and YYREEE (reference sequence). The CDR3 spans 13 residues. CDR3 sequence (DNA): TGTGCCAGCAGAAGGACAGGCGAGGGGGGCTACACCTTC. Its translation: CASRRTGEGGYTF.

This clone appeared once. The chain uses TRBV7-8 and TRBJ2-3, with TRBD2 matching over 9 bases. Germline loops: CDR1 SGHVS, CDR2 FQNEAQ. The V gene end was trimmed by 4 bases and the J gene end by 3 bases; junction bases not matched to a gene: 8. The CDR3 runs to 16 residues. The CDR3 DNA is TGTGCCAGCAGCTCCCCGGTAGCGGGAGTTACAGATACGCAGTATTTT. It encodes CASSSPVAGVTDTQYF.

J is TRBJ1-6 and V is TRBV7-8; perhaps TRBD1 as D (6 bases). The CDR3 runs to 16 residues. CDR1 is SGHVS, CDR2 FQNEAQ, per germline. Deletions cut 1 base from V and 7 bases from J, with 14 bases between. CDR3 region: CASSLDPGARNSPLHF. Here the CDR3 DNA reads TGTGCCAGCAGCTTAGATCCGGGGGCGAGGAATTCACCCCTCCACTTT.

The chain joins TRBV19 to TRBJ2-1; 8 bases are a match to TRBD2. CDR3 size: 13 residues. Germline V gene sequence: CDR1 LNHDA, CDR2 SQIVND (reference sequence). Trimming took 6 bases from V and 6 from J; bases not matched to a gene: 4. The CDR3 loop reads CASRAGESNEQFF. In DNA form, the CDR3 reads TGTGCCAGTAGAGCGGGAGAGAGCAATGAGCAGTTCTTC.

The chain links TRBV9 to TRBJ1-2, with 9 bases fitting TRBD1. The germline CDR1 and CDR2 sequences are SGDLS and YYNGEE. The ends lost 0 bases at V and 4 bases at J; junction bases unmatched: 4. This CDR3 contains 15 residues. As DNA, the CDR3 is TGTGCCAGCAGCGTAGAGGACAGGGGAGGCTATGGCTACACCTTC. It translates to CASSVEDRGGYGYTF.

This rearrangement joins TRBV27 to TRBJ2-1; perhaps TRBD2 as D (6 bases). Germline CDR1 reads MNHEY; CDR2 reads SMNVEV (reference sequence). Trimming shortened V by 10 bases and J by 0 bases, and 10 bases separated the two germline ends. The CDR3 sequence is 13 residues long. The CDR3 loop is CATRGLSYNEQFF. As DNA, the CDR3 is TGTGCCACCCGGGGACTCTCCTACAATGAGCAGTTCTTC.

The chain uses TRBV10-3 and TRBJ2-7; D assignment may be TRBD1 or TRBD2 (6 bases each). This CDR3 is built from 12 residues. Germline V gene lookup returns CDR1 ENHRY and CDR2 SYGVKD. V dropped 11 bases and J dropped 7 bases, with 18 bases sitting between them. CDR3 protein: CAALGGGSEQYF. The CDR3 nucleotides read TGTGCCGCCCTTGGAGGGGGTTCAGAGCAGTACTTC.

The V call is TRBV6-2 or TRBV6-3, the J call TRBJ2-5, with D unresolved. Germline loops: CDR1 MNHEY, CDR2 SVGEGT. V gave up 6 bases and J gave up 0 bases, with 5 bases separating them. This CDR3 is built from 12 residues. The CDR3 region is CASSQYQETQYF. Here the CDR3 DNA reads TGTGCCAGCAGCCAGTACCAAGAGACCCAGTACTTC.

The genes are TRBV9 and TRBJ1-5; no clear D gene. V shed 0 bases and J shed 0 bases, with 4 bases lying between them. The CDR3 sequence is 14 residues long. Germline CDR1 reads SGDLS; CDR2 reads YYNGEE. The CDR3 loop is CASSVDISNQPQHF. In DNA, the CDR3 is TGTGCCAGCAGCGTAGATATTAGCAATCAGCCCCAGCATTTT.

This clone was recorded once. The rearrangement uses TRBV7-8 and TRBJ1-3; D not certain. This CDR3 spans 16 amino acids. Germline CDR1 and CDR2: SGHVS and FQNEAQ. Trimming took 5 bases from V and 0 from J, leaving 14 bases between them. CDR3 sequence: CASSPRDGHSGNTIYF. In nucleotides, the CDR3 is TGTGCCAGCAGCCCCAGAGACGGGCACTCTGGAAACACCATATATTTT.

The chain has TRBV28 and TRBJ1-6; tentatively, D is TRBD1 (5 bases). CDR1 and CDR2 from the germline V gene are MDHEN and SYDVKM. The CDR3 length is 15 residues. Deletions cut 3 bases from V and 9 bases from J, with 15 bases between. This CDR3 is CASSFIQGAISPLHF. The CDR3 coding sequence is TGTGCCAGCAGTTTCATTCAGGGCGCTATTTCACCCCTCCACTTT.

This chain's CDR3 is CASSPPGLASNNEQFF. CDR3 in DNA: TGTGCCAGCAGTCCCCCGGGACTAGCGTCAAACAATGAGCAGTTCTTC. The gene calls are TRBV13 and TRBJ2-1, with 10 bases identical to TRBD2. CDR1 and CDR2 (germline): PRHDT, FYEKMQ (reference sequence). J lost 5 bases, V lost 6 bases, and 10 bases had no gene match. The CDR3 consists of 16 residues.

The chain employs TRBV19 and TRBJ1-1; D perhaps matches TRBD1 (5 bases). The CDR3 is 13 residues long. Trimming took 6 bases from V and 1 from J, leaving 9 bases between them. Per germline, CDR1 LNHDA and CDR2 SQIVND (reference sequence). CDR3 amino acids: CASRWTQNTEAFF. The DNA for the CDR3 is TGTGCCAGTAGATGGACACAGAACACTGAAGCTTTCTTT.